The 32 T cell receptor beta chains in this list originate from one sample, sequenced in a study of spatial heterogeneity in lung cancer. Time point specified: blood at routine non-recurrence follow-up after resection. Each CDR3 protein is one row after TCRdb ran MiXCR on the 5' RACE reads. Of 95,000 to 120,000 distinct CDR3 sequences listed, roughly a tenth are singletons. The sequencing used PBMCs, collected at follow-up. Every receptor here comes from a female donor with early-stage non-small cell lung cancer.

The sample holds many counts of this clonotype. This chain joins TRBV18 and TRBJ2-4, with 13 positions matching TRBD2. Germline lookup yields CDR1 KGHSH and CDR2 LQKENI. The CDR3 runs to 17 residues. Trimming cost V 1 base and J 6 bases; bases outside gene matches: 6. Here the CDR3 reads CASSPRLAGGRLNIQYF. The DNA of the CDR3 is TGTGCCAGCTCACCACGACTAGCGGGAGGTCGGTTAAACATTCAGTACTTC.

This clonotype was observed a few times. The gene calls are TRBV5-5 and TRBJ1-4; 7 bases align to TRBD1. The CDR3 is made up of 15 amino acids. V lost 4 bases, J lost 8 bases, and 11 bases stayed unmatched. Germline CDR1 is SGHKS and CDR2 is YYEKEE (reference sequence). CDR3 amino acids: CASSPSDRSPEKLFF. The CDR3 DNA is TGTGCCAGCAGCCCCTCGGACAGGTCGCCAGAAAAACTGTTTTTT.

At least ten counts were recorded for this clonotype. CDR3 coding DNA: TGCAGTGCTTCCCCAGGGGGAAGGCGGAACAATCAGCCCCAGCATTTT. Translation: CSASPGGRRNNQPQHF. The chain carries TRBV20-1 and TRBJ1-5; TRBD1 aligns across 7 bases. The CDR3 runs 16 residues. Per germline, CDR1 DFQATT and CDR2 SNEGSKA (reference sequence). V lost 5 bases to trimming and J lost 3 bases; unmatched junction nucleotides: 13.

This clonotype was picked up a small number of times. This chain joins TRBV4-1 and TRBJ2-1; TRBD2 matches at 9 bases. Trimming removed 10 bases from V and 4 bases from J; junction bases left unmatched: 8. CDR1 and CDR2 (germline): MGHRA, YSYEKL. The CDR3 is 14 amino acids. The CDR3 coding sequence is TGCGCCACCAGGAGGCTAGCGGGGTACAATGAGCAGTTCTTC. It specifies CATRRLAGYNEQFF.

The V gene is TRBV29-1, the J gene TRBJ1-1; D not resolved. The ends were cut back, 0 bases at V and 0 bases at J, with 11 bases in the middle. The CDR3 extends over 15 amino acids. Germline CDR1 is SQVTM and CDR2 is ANQGSEA. CDR3 protein: CSVEDWTPMNTEAFF. CDR3 DNA: TGCAGCGTTGAAGATTGGACCCCCATGAACACTGAAGCTTTCTTT. Combining the CDR3 with reference TRBV29-1 and TRBJ1-1 gives the whole variable domain SAVISQKPSRDICQRGTSLTIQCQVDSQVTMMFWYRQQPGQSLTLIATANQGSEATYESGFVIDKFPISRPNLTFSTLTVSNMSPEDSSIYLCSVEDWTPMNTEAFFGQGTRLTVV.

V and J are TRBV12-5 and TRBJ1-1; the D is unclear. The CDR3 loop spans 13 amino acids. Germline CDR1 LGHNT, CDR2 FRNRAP. The V and J ends lost 6 bases and 2 bases respectively, with 10 bases between them. Here the CDR3 DNA reads TGTGCTAGTGGACTAGAAGCAAACACTGAAGCTTTCTTT. Protein: CASGLEANTEAFF.

This clonotype appeared a few times. CDR3 bases: TGTGCCAGCAGTTTCAGAGCAGGAGTGCAGCCCCAGCATTTT. The encoded protein is CASSFRAGVQPQHF. The gene calls are TRBV28 and TRBJ1-5; D unresolved. The length of the CDR3 is 14 residues. Trimming stripped 3 bases from V and 7 bases from J, with 13 bases between. Germline V gene data show CDR1 as MDHEN and CDR2 as SYDVKM.

The chain couples TRBV5-1 to TRBJ1-3, with 7 bases aligning to TRBD1. V dropped 4 bases and J dropped 2; count of bases not matched to a gene: 9. The CDR3 spans 16 residues. CDR1 and CDR2 from the germline V gene are SGHRS and YFSETQ. DNA for the CDR3: TGCGCCAGCAGCACAGCTCCGACAGGGACTGGAAACACCATATATTTT. Its translation: CASSTAPTGTGNTIYF.

This clonotype was observed at least ten times. The V gene is TRBV29-1, the J gene TRBJ2-3, with D possibly matching TRBD2 (5 bases). CDR1 is SQVTM, CDR2 ANQGSEA, per germline. The V end was cut by 4 bases, the J end by 1 base, with 12 bases between. The CDR3 length is 14 residues. The CDR3 spells CSVGSGVGTDTQYF. The CDR3 DNA is TGCAGCGTTGGGAGCGGAGTGGGCACAGATACGCAGTATTTT.

This clonotype showed up just a few times. This chain links TRBV6-6 with TRBJ2-3; unclear D gene. The CDR3 spans 12 residues. The germline CDR1 and CDR2 sequences are MNHNY and SVGAGI (reference sequence). Trimming removed 6 bases at V and 5 bases at J, with 9 bases between. CDR3 nucleotide sequence: TGTGCCAGCAGCCCCGGGCGAGATACGCAGTATTTT. Encoded protein: CASSPGRDTQYF.

The gene calls are TRBV24-1 and TRBJ2-6; D may be TRBD1 or TRBD2 (5 bases each). V lost 9 bases, J lost 0 bases, and 5 bases lay in between. Germline V CDR1 and CDR2: KGHDR, SFDVKD. The CDR3 is 13 amino acids. The CDR3 DNA follows: TGTGCCACCGGGACCTCTGGGGCCAACGTCCTGACTTTC. Amino acids: CATGTSGANVLTF.

This clonotype showed up just a few times. The gene calls are TRBV18 and TRBJ2-3; 9 bases map to TRBD1. CDR3 length equals 15 residues. Trimming cost V 4 bases and J 0 bases; bases outside gene matches: 2. Germline V gene lookup returns CDR1 KGHSH and CDR2 LQKENI. The CDR3 region has the DNA TGTGCCAGCTCACTTGGGACAGGGAGCACAGATACGCAGTATTTT. As protein: CASSLGTGSTDTQYF.

The rearrangement joins TRBV5-1 to TRBJ2-3; 10 nucleotides match TRBD1. The CDR3 spans 13 residues. The germline V gene has CDR1 SGHRS and CDR2 YFSETQ. The junction had 1 base not matched to a gene; V was cut back by 3 bases and J by 6 bases. The CDR3: CASSSGQGDTQYF. DNA for the CDR3: TGCGCCAGCAGCTCGGGACAGGGGGATACGCAGTATTTT.

The rearrangement uses TRBV12-3 or TRBV12-4 and TRBJ2-2; possibly TRBD2 for D (5 bases). There are 12 residues in the CDR3. Trimming cost V 5 bases and J 11 bases, with 12 bases left between them. The CDR3 nucleotides read TGTGCCAGCAGTCCTACGGGGAATGAGCTGTTTTTT. Translated: CASSPTGNELFF.

This clonotype has ten or more counts. The V call is TRBV7-2, the J call TRBJ2-5; D unclear. Germline CDR1 SGHTA, CDR2 FQGNSA. The V end was cut by 5 bases, the J end by 2 bases, with 15 bases between. This CDR3 has 15 amino acids. The CDR3 region is CASSPPGRRQETQYF. CDR3 bases: TGTGCCAGCAGCCCGCCAGGCCGCCGACAAGAGACCCAGTACTTC. The full variable domain, with the rest looked up from reference TRBV7-2 and TRBJ2-5, is GAGVSQSPSNKVTEKGKDVELRCDPISGHTALYWYRQSLGQGLEFLIYFQGNSAPDKSGLPSDRFSAERTGGSVSTLTIQRTQQEDSAVYLCASSPPGRRQETQYFGPGTRLLVL.

This clonotype was observed many times. The J gene is TRBJ2-3, the V gene TRBV24-1; 9 nucleotides align to TRBD2. The germline V gene has CDR1 KGHDR and CDR2 SFDVKD. The CDR3 runs 15 residues. The ends lost 5 bases at V and 4 bases at J; junction bases unmatched: 6. Written as DNA, the CDR3 is TGTGCCACCAGTGGGGGACTAGCATCCGCAGATACGCAGTATTTT. It is translated as CATSGGLASADTQYF.

This clonotype has ten or more counts. The chain is built from TRBV7-8 and TRBJ1-2; D is possibly TRBD1 (6 bases). Germline loops: CDR1 SGHVS, CDR2 FQNEAQ. The CDR3 runs 13 residues. Trimming took 5 bases from V and 4 from J, leaving 11 bases between them. CDR3: CASSPRGRYGYTF. CDR3 sequence (DNA): TGTGCCAGCAGCCCCAGGGGACGCTATGGCTACACCTTC.

At least ten counts were recorded for this clonotype. The CDR3 bases are TGTGCCAGCAGCTTGGGGGAAAAGAACACTGAAGCTTTCTTT. It codes for CASSLGEKNTEAFF. The gene calls are TRBV5-4 and TRBJ1-1, with no clear D. Germline assignment: CDR1 SGHNT and CDR2 YYREEE (reference sequence). V was shortened by 0 bases and J by 1 base, with 7 bases between the two germline ends. The CDR3 contains 14 residues.

This clonotype was found many times. The chain carries TRBV5-1 and TRBJ1-4; D uncertain. Germline V lookup: CDR1 SGHRS, CDR2 YFSETQ. CDR3 length equals 13 residues. Between the trimmed V and J ends, which lost 4 bases and 10 bases, there was a span of 14 bases. CDR3 loop: CASSQMVDRKLFF. CDR3 in DNA: TGCGCCAGCAGCCAAATGGTGGATCGAAAACTGTTTTTT.

This clonotype has just a few counts. The V gene is TRBV29-1, the J gene TRBJ2-7; either TRBD1 or TRBD2 may supply D (5 bases each). The V gene lost 6 bases and the J gene lost 2 bases, with 14 bases spanning the gap. The germline gives CDR1 SQVTM, CDR2 ANQGSEA. The CDR3 extends over 13 amino acids. DNA of the CDR3: TGCAGCGTGATGGGGCAGGAGGCCTACGAGCAGTACTTC. Amino acids: CSVMGQEAYEQYF.

This clonotype was seen a few times. This chain uses TRBV6-5 with TRBJ2-3; TRBD1 aligns across 8 bases. Per the germline V gene, CDR1 is MNHEY and CDR2 is SVGAGI. CDR3 length: 15 residues. V was pared by 6 bases and J by 5 bases, with 10 bases of the junction left unmatched. In nucleotides, the CDR3 is TGTGCCAGCAGATCAGGGGGCTTAGACGGAGATACGCAGTATTTT. It is translated as CASRSGGLDGDTQYF.

This clonotype was observed many times. The chain employs TRBV28 and TRBJ2-7; 10 nucleotides match TRBD1. The CDR3 is 14 residues long. Per the germline V gene, CDR1 is MDHEN and CDR2 is SYDVKM. With 6 bases clipped from V and 4 bases from J, the junction kept 6 bases outside the gene matches. DNA for the CDR3: TGTGCCAGCAGGCGGGGACAGGGGTTTTACGAGCAGTACTTC. This codes for CASRRGQGFYEQYF.

This chain links TRBV28 with TRBJ2-1; 9 positions agree with TRBD2. This CDR3 has 14 residues. CDR1 is MDHEN, CDR2 SYDVKM, per germline. J lost 4 bases, V lost 7 bases, and 5 bases had no gene match. CDR3 protein: CASKMTSGYNEQFF. CDR3 DNA sequence: TGTGCCAGCAAGATGACTAGCGGTTACAATGAGCAGTTCTTC.

The count of this clonotype is one. V usage is TRBV28 and J usage is TRBJ2-5; a possible D gene is TRBD1 (5 bases). The V gene's germline CDR1 is MDHEN and CDR2 SYDVKM. The CDR3 contains 15 residues. V was trimmed by 3 bases and J by 7 bases, leaving 18 bases between them. The CDR3 reads CASSFASRTLATQYF. The CDR3 DNA sequence: TGTGCCAGCAGTTTTGCCAGCCGGACATTAGCGACCCAGTACTTC.

The chain combines TRBV7-2 with TRBJ2-3, with 10 bases matching TRBD2. The V gene's germline CDR1 is SGHTA and CDR2 FQGNSA. CDR3 length: 16 amino acids. J was trimmed by 8 bases and V by 0 bases; bases with no gene match: 8. The CDR3 region is CASSLASGRPPGTQYF. CDR3 nucleotides: TGTGCCAGCAGCTTAGCTAGCGGGAGGCCCCCGGGTACGCAGTATTTT. The full variable domain, completed using reference TRBV7-2 and TRBJ2-3, is GAGVSQSPSNKVTEKGKDVELRCDPISGHTALYWYRQSLGQGLEFLIYFQGNSAPDKSGLPSDRFSAERTGGSVSTLTIQRTQQEDSAVYLCASSLASGRPPGTQYFGPGTRLTVL.

This clonotype was recorded a few times. The chain is built from TRBV10-2 and TRBJ1-2; unclear D gene. Germline V gives CDR1 WSHSY, CDR2 SAAADI. The V end lost 4 bases, the J end lost 9 bases, and 9 bases lay between the germline ends. This CDR3 comprises 11 residues. The CDR3 spells CASSASDSYTF. The DNA of the CDR3 is TGCGCCAGCAGTGCCTCGGATAGCTACACCTTC.

The sample holds a few counts of this clonotype. This sequence joins TRBV6-1 and TRBJ1-5; D gene unclear. Germline CDR1 and CDR2: MNHNS and SASEGT. Trimming cost V 1 base and J 3 bases, with 7 bases left between them. The CDR3 sequence is 14 residues long. For the CDR3, the DNA is TGTGCCAGCAGTGAAGATCGTTTCAATCAGCCCCAGCATTTT. It encodes CASSEDRFNQPQHF.

The chain recombines TRBV7-9 with TRBJ2-1; D possibly uses TRBD1 or TRBD2 (6 bases each). The germline V gene encodes CDR1 SEHNR and CDR2 FQNEAQ (reference sequence). Deletions cut 11 bases from V and 0 bases from J, with 20 bases between. The CDR3 runs 16 residues. Here the CDR3 reads CAWGRAGTRSYNEQFF. The CDR3 DNA sequence: TGTGCCTGGGGGCGCGCGGGAACCCGCTCCTACAATGAGCAGTTCTTC.

This clonotype was detected only a few times. An end of the junction does not agree with germline; a read error may underlie this. The genes are TRBV7-7 and TRBJ2-3, with 12 bases identical to TRBD2. The CDR3 totals 17 residues. Germline V gene lookup returns CDR1 SSHAT and CDR2 FNYEAQ (reference sequence). The CDR3 loop reads CASSPVRLAGGTDTQYF. CDR3 nucleotides: TGTGCTAGCAGCCCCGTGCGACTAGCGGGAGGCACAGATACGCAGTATTTT.

This clonotype was detected only a few times. V and J are TRBV2 and TRBJ2-7; the match to TRBD2 covers 7 bases. The CDR3 totals 11 residues. The V gene end was trimmed by 8 bases and the J gene end by 4 bases; junction bases not matched to a gene: 2. The germline V gene encodes CDR1 SNHLY and CDR2 FYNNEI. The CDR3 DNA is TGTGCCAGCTGGGGGGGGTACGAGCAGTACTTC. It yields the protein CASWGGYEQYF.

This clonotype appeared many times. One junction end disagrees with the germline gene, perhaps due to a read error. V is TRBV7-3 and J is TRBJ2-5; 7 nucleotides align to TRBD1. Germline-derived CDR1 and CDR2 are SGHTA and FQGTGA. This CDR3 is 14 amino acids long. The CDR3: CASSITGARETQYF. In DNA, the CDR3 is TGTGCCAGCAGCATAACAGGGGCGCGGGAGACCCAGTACTTC.

The CDR3: CASSLAINEQFF. DNA of the CDR3: TGTGCCAGCAGTTTAGCCATAAATGAGCAGTTCTTC. The rearrangement joins TRBV12-3 or TRBV12-4 to TRBJ2-1; D not resolved. V was shortened by 0 bases and J by 7 bases, with 4 bases between the two germline ends. The CDR3 is 12 amino acids.